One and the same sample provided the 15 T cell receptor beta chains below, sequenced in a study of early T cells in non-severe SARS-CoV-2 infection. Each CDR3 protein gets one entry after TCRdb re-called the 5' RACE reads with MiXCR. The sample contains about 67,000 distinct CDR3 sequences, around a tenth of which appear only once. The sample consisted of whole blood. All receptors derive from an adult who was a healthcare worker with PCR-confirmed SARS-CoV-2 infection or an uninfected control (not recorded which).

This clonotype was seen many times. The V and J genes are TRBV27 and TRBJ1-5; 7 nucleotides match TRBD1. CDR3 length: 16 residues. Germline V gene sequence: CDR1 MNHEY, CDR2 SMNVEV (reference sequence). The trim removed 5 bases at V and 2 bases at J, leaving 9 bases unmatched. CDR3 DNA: TGTGCCAGCAGTCCACAGGGGAGGTGGGGCAATCAGCCCCAGCATTTT. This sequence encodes CASSPQGRWGNQPQHF.

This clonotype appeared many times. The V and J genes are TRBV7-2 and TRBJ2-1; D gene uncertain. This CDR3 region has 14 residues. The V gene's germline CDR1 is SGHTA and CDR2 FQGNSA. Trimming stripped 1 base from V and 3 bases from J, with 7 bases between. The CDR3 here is CASSLDPSYNEQFF. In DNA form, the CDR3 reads TGTGCCAGCAGCTTAGACCCTAGCTACAATGAGCAGTTCTTC.

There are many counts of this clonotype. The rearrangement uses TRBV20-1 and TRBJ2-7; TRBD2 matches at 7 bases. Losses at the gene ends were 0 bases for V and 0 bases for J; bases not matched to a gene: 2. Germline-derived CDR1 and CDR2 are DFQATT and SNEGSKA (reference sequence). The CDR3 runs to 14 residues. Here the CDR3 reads CSAREERGSYEQYF. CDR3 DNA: TGCAGTGCTAGAGAAGAGCGGGGCTCCTACGAGCAGTACTTC.

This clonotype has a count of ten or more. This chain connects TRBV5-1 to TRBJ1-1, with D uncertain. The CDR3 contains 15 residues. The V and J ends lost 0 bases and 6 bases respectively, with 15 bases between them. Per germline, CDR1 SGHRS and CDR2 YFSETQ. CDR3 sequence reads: CASSLGAVEDSEAFF. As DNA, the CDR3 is TGCGCCAGCAGCTTGGGGGCGGTGGAGGACTCTGAAGCTTTCTTT.

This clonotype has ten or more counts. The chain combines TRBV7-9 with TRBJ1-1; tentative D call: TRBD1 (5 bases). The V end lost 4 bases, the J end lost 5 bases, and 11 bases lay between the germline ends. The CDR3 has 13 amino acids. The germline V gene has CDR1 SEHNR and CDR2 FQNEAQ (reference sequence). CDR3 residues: CASSYGGLTEAFF. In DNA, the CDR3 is TGTGCCAGCAGCTATGGGGGGTTAACTGAAGCTTTCTTT.

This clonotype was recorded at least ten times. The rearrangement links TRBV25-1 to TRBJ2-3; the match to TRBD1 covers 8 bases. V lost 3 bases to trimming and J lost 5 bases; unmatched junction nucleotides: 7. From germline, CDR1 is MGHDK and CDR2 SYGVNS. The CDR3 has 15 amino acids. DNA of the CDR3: TGTGCCAGCAGTGAGTACAGGGGGAGTGGAGATACGCAGTATTTT. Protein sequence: CASSEYRGSGDTQYF.

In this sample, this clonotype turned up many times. The CDR3 coding sequence is TGTGCCAGCAGTCAGGACCGGGACGAGCAGTACTTC. Amino acid sequence: CASSQDRDEQYF. The chain recombines TRBV2 with TRBJ2-7; D remains ambiguous. The CDR3 runs to 12 residues. V lost 5 bases and J lost 5, with 10 bases in between. Germline assignment: CDR1 SNHLY and CDR2 FYNNEI.

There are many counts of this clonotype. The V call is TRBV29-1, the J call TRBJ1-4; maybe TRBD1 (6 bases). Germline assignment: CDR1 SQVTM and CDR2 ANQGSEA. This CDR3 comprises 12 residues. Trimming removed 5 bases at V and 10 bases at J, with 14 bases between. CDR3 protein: CSVTGALGKLFF. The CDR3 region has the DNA TGCAGCGTTACGGGGGCTCTCGGAAAACTGTTTTTT.

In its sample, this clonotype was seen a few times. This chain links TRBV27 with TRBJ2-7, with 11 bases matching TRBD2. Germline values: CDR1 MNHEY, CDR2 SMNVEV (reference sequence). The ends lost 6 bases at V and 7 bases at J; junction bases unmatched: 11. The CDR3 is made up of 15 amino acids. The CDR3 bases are TGTGCCAGCAGCGCTACTAGCGGGGGTCCTGCGGAGCAGTACTTC. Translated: CASSATSGGPAEQYF.

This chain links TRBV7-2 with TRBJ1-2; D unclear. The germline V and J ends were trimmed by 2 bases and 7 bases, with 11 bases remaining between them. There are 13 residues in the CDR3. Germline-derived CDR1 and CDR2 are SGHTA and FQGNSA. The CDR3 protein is CASSLKPPRGYTF. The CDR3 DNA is TGTGCCAGCAGCTTAAAACCACCCCGTGGCTACACCTTC.

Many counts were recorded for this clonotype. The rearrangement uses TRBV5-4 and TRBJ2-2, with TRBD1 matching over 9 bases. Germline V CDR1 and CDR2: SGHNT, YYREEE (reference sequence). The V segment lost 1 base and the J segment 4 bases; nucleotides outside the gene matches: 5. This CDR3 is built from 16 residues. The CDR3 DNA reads TGTGCCAGCAGCTTGTCTGGGGACAGGGTCACCGGGGAGCTGTTTTTT. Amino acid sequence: CASSLSGDRVTGELFF.

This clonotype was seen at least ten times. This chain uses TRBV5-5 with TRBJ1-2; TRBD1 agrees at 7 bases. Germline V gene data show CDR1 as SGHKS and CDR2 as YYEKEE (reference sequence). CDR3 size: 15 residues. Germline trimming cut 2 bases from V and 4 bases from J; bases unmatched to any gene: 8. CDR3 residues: CASSFRDRPSYGYTF. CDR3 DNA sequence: TGTGCCAGCAGCTTCCGGGACAGACCATCCTATGGCTACACCTTC.

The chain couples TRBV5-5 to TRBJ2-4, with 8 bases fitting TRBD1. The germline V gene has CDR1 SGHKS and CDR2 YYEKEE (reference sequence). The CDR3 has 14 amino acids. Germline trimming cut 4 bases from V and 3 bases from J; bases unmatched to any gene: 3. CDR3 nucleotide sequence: TGTGCCAGCAGCCAAGACAGGGGCAAAAACATTCAGTACTTC. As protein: CASSQDRGKNIQYF.

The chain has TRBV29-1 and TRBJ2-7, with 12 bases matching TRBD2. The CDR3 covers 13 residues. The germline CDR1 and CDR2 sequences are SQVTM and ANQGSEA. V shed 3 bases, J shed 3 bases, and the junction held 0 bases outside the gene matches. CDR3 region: CSVETSGSYEQYF. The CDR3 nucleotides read TGCAGCGTTGAGACTAGCGGGAGCTACGAGCAGTACTTC.

CDR3 loop: CASSKLAVTPTGELFF. The CDR3 DNA follows: TGTGCCAGCAGCAAACTAGCGGTAACACCCACCGGGGAGCTGTTTTTT. The chain employs TRBV21-1 and TRBJ2-2; no check of the table's D call, TRBD2, against the DNA was made. TRBV21-1 constitutes a pseudogene. The CDR3 spans 16 residues.